The 21 T cell receptor beta chains below all came from one sample that was sequenced in a study of T cell responses to AZD1222 COVID-19 vaccine. The method was immunoSEQ multiplex PCR; TCRdb's version includes in-frame clones alone and lacks a portion of them. The sample contains some 140,000 clones, more than 90% of which appear only once. This material consisted of peripheral blood, taken on day 0 of AZD1222 vaccination. All receptors come from an adult in good health.

J is TRBJ1-2 and V is TRBV10-3; 7 bases are shared with TRBD1. V shed 9 bases, J shed 4 bases, and the junction held 11 bases outside the gene matches. CDR1 is ENHRY, CDR2 SYGVKD, per germline. This CDR3 spans 14 amino acids. CDR3: CAMRRDSASYGYTF. The CDR3 DNA is TGTGCCATGCGCCGGGACAGCGCGAGCTATGGCTACACCTTC.

The count of this clone is one. V is TRBV5-8 and J is TRBJ2-3; D is tentatively TRBD1 or TRBD2 (5 bases each). V was trimmed by 4 bases and J by 0 bases, leaving 12 bases between them. CDR1 is SGHTS, CDR2 YDEGEE, per germline. The CDR3 is 15 amino acids. Written as DNA, the CDR3 is TGTGCCAGCAGCCCTGGGGGAACTAGCACAGATACGCAGTATTTT. This codes for CASSPGGTSTDTQYF.

This chain joins TRBV6-2 or TRBV6-3 and TRBJ2-5; D ambiguous. CDR1 MNHEY and CDR2 SVGEGT come from the germline V gene. V shed 2 bases and J shed 0 bases, with 16 bases lying between them. CDR3 length equals 17 residues. CDR3 in amino acids: CASSYVLGSRDQETQYF. The CDR3 region has the DNA TGTGCCAGCAGTTACGTCCTCGGGTCTAGAGACCAAGAGACCCAGTACTTC.

V gene TRBV19 combines with J gene TRBJ2-3, with TRBD2 matching 7 bases. From germline, CDR1 is LNHDA and CDR2 SQIVND (reference sequence). V trimming: 6 bases; J trimming: 2 bases; junction bases outside the gene matches: 14. CDR3 length: 17 amino acids. The chain's CDR3 is CASRHLGGGDYTDTQYF. CDR3 DNA sequence: TGTGCCAGTAGACATTTGGGGGGAGGGGATTACACAGATACGCAGTATTTT.

CDR3 nucleotides: TGTGCCAGCAGCCCGAACAGACAGGGGCTGAACACTGAAGCTTTCTTT. Residues: CASSPNRQGLNTEAFF. This chain uses TRBV3-1 (or the pseudogene TRBV3-2) with TRBJ1-1; TRBD1 aligns across 8 bases. Trimming removed 4 bases from V and 0 bases from J; junction bases left unmatched: 7. CDR1 is LGHDT, CDR2 YNNKEL, per germline (reference sequence). The CDR3 loop spans 16 amino acids.

This chain joins TRBV28 and TRBJ2-7; TRBD2 matches 10 bases. The CDR3 is 14 amino acids. Trimming at V came to 4 bases and at J to 3 bases, leaving 3 bases not matched to a gene. Germline loops: CDR1 MDHEN, CDR2 SYDVKM. This CDR3 reads CASSSSGRRYEQYF. The CDR3 DNA reads TGTGCCAGCAGTTCTAGCGGGAGACGCTACGAGCAGTACTTC.

The chain couples TRBV19 to TRBJ2-1; TRBD2 matches at 8 bases. Germline CDR1 LNHDA, CDR2 SQIVND (reference sequence). Trimming at V came to 7 bases and at J to 6 bases, leaving 11 bases not matched to a gene. The CDR3 is 15 residues long. The CDR3 bases are TGTGCCAGTATTTCGGGGGCGGGAGGAAGCAATGAGCAGTTCTTC. The encoded protein is CASISGAGGSNEQFF.

The chain combines TRBV3-1 (or the pseudogene TRBV3-2) with TRBJ2-7; D not certain. CDR1 and CDR2 (germline): LGHDT, YNNKEL (reference sequence). The CDR3 is made up of 15 amino acids. V dropped 0 bases and J dropped 1 base, with 10 bases sitting between them. DNA of the CDR3: TGTGCCAGCAGCCAAGATAGGGTAGTTTCCTACGAGCAGTACTTC. It yields the protein CASSQDRVVSYEQYF.

This sequence joins TRBV6-2 or TRBV6-3 and TRBJ1-5; 8 nucleotides agree with TRBD1. After removal of 5 bases from V and 6 bases from J, the junction contained 6 bases not matched to a gene. The germline V gene has CDR1 MNHEY and CDR2 SVGEGT. The CDR3 spans 14 residues. The CDR3 nucleotides are TGTGCCAGCAGTAGGACAGGGAACGGTCAGCCCCAGCATTTT. Protein: CASSRTGNGQPQHF.

J is TRBJ2-7 and V is TRBV4-1; no clear D. The CDR3 length is 14 residues. The germline CDR1 and CDR2 sequences are MGHRA and YSYEKL. Trimming removed 1 base from V and 0 bases from J, with 7 bases in between. The CDR3 region is CASSQGRRSYEQYF. As DNA, the CDR3 is TGCGCCAGCAGCCAAGGAAGACGCTCCTACGAGCAGTACTTC.

This clone was counted once. This sequence joins TRBV11-2 and TRBJ1-2; D gene uncertain. V was trimmed by 4 bases and J by 9 bases, leaving 18 bases between them. The CDR3 extends over 14 amino acids. Germline CDR1 and CDR2: SGHAT and FQNNGV. The CDR3: CASSWSGPTRSYTF. The CDR3 DNA is TGTGCCAGCAGCTGGTCCGGGCCGACTAGGAGCTACACCTTC.

This chain uses TRBV29-1 with TRBJ1-4; perhaps TRBD1 as D (5 bases). Germline V gene lookup returns CDR1 SQVTM and CDR2 ANQGSEA. V was clipped by 6 bases and J by 5 bases, with 22 bases between them. The CDR3 is made up of 16 amino acids. In DNA, the CDR3 is TGCAGCGTCTCCCCCGTCGGGGAGTGGGGGAATGAAAAACTGTTTTTT. Translated, it gives CSVSPVGEWGNEKLFF.

The rearrangement links TRBV6-5 to TRBJ2-4; tentative D call: TRBD2 (6 bases). Germline-derived CDR1 and CDR2 are MNHEY and SVGAGI. The CDR3 is made up of 15 amino acids. V dropped 6 bases and J dropped 7 bases, with 19 bases sitting between them. CDR3 in amino acids: CASSPSSGVRNIQYF. CDR3 nucleotides: TGTGCCAGCAGCCCCAGTAGCGGAGTCAGGAACATTCAGTACTTC.

CDR3 in amino acids: CASSPGGIFTYGYTF. As DNA, the CDR3 is TGTGCCAGCAGTCCTGGGGGGATTTTCACCTATGGCTACACCTTC. The V and J genes are TRBV28 and TRBJ1-2; D may be TRBD1 (5 bases). The germline V gene has CDR1 MDHEN and CDR2 SYDVKM. V was clipped by 5 bases and J by 4 bases, with 17 bases between them. CDR3 length equals 15 residues.

The chain employs TRBV18 and TRBJ1-5; D gene uncertain. The germline CDR1 and CDR2 sequences are KGHSH and LQKENI. There are 13 residues in the CDR3. V was pared by 3 bases and J by 5 bases, with 8 bases between. Here the CDR3 DNA reads TGTGCCAGCTCACCGTATGGGGATCAGCCCCAGCATTTT. Translation: CASSPYGDQPQHF.

The chain combines TRBV10-3 with TRBJ2-2, with TRBD1 matching over 10 bases. CDR3 length: 15 amino acids. Germline trimming cut 11 bases from V and 5 bases from J; bases unmatched to any gene: 11. Germline V gene data show CDR1 as ENHRY and CDR2 as SYGVKD. In DNA, the CDR3 is TGTGCCGGTAAACCGGGACAGGGGAGAACCGGGGAGCTGTTTTTT. Translated: CAGKPGQGRTGELFF.

This chain connects TRBV6-2 or TRBV6-3 to TRBJ2-5; 9 bases are shared with TRBD1. V lost 4 bases to trimming and J lost 2 bases; unmatched junction nucleotides: 8. From germline, CDR1 is MNHEY and CDR2 SVGEGT. This CDR3 contains 16 residues. CDR3 nucleotides: TGTGCCAGCAGTTCCACAGGGGGCCCTTCTCAAGAGACCCAGTACTTC. Protein sequence: CASSSTGGPSQETQYF.

This chain connects TRBV19 to TRBJ1-5, with TRBD1 as a possible D gene (6 bases). V lost 2 bases and J 0 bases, leaving 17 bases between the germline ends. Germline V CDR1 and CDR2: LNHDA, SQIVND (reference sequence). The CDR3 runs 18 residues. The CDR3 region has the DNA TGTGCCAGTAGTATACAGGGGTATACCCTTAATAGCAATCAGCCCCAGCATTTT. It yields the protein CASSIQGYTLNSNQPQHF.

The chain joins TRBV27 to TRBJ2-1, with a tentative D call TRBD1 (6 bases). The V end lost 3 bases, the J end lost 5 bases, and 8 bases lay between the germline ends. CDR3 length equals 13 residues. The germline gives CDR1 MNHEY, CDR2 SMNVEV (reference sequence). As DNA, the CDR3 is TGTGCCAGCAGTTTTCGACAGGACAATGAGCAGTTCTTC. Translation: CASSFRQDNEQFF.

This clone was observed a handful of times. The chain joins TRBV5-1 to TRBJ2-7; TRBD1 matches at 8 bases. The CDR3 spans 14 residues. Germline V lookup: CDR1 SGHRS, CDR2 YFSETQ. The junction had 8 bases not matched to a gene; V was cut back by 2 bases and J by 7 bases. In DNA, the CDR3 is TGCGCCAGCAGCTTAAACCAGGGGGCGGGAGAGCAGTACTTC. Translation: CASSLNQGAGEQYF.

The V gene is TRBV5-1, the J gene TRBJ2-2; no definite D call. CDR3 size: 14 residues. V lost 0 bases and J lost 5, with 8 bases in between. Germline values: CDR1 SGHRS, CDR2 YFSETQ. CDR3 sequence reads: CASSLELKTGELFF. The DNA of the CDR3 is TGCGCCAGCAGCTTGGAACTTAAGACCGGGGAGCTGTTTTTT. Together with reference TRBV5-1 and TRBJ2-2, the CDR3 gives the full variable domain: KAGVTQTPRYLIKTRGQQVTLSCSPISGHRSVSWYQQTPGQGLQFLFEYFSETQRNKGNFPGRFSGRQFSNSRSEMNVSTLELGDSALYLCASSLELKTGELFFGEGSRLTVL.